This T cell receptor beta chain was recorded in a study of T cell responses to AZD1222 COVID-19 vaccine. Study outcomes and limitations: Donors were largely white British and mainly female; clonal diversity was possibly underestimated. The peak T cell response came first, and repertoires were sampled only after it.

The table came from immunoSEQ multiplex PCR; TCRdb's copy has only in-frame clones and leaves some out. The sample has over 15,000 clones; about 90% are singletons. The germline gives CDR1 SGHTA, CDR2 FQGTGA. Between the trimmed V and J ends, which lost 2 bases and 4 bases, there was a span of 9 bases. This CDR3 region has 14 residues. Comments on this clone: As yet, its antigen is unknown.

The genes are TRBV7-3 and TRBJ1-3; possibly TRBD1 for D (5 bases). The clonotype comes from an adult who received the AZD1222 COVID-19 vaccine. The specimen was peripheral blood, collected 28 days after the second AZD1222 dose. The CDR3 coding sequence is TGTGCCAGCAGCTTAGGAGGGGAGGGAAACACCATATATTTT. Its translation: CASSLGGEGNTIYF.